These T cell receptor beta chains were read from a single sample in a study of beta chain features in type 1 diabetes. Here immunoSEQ multiplex PCR was the method, and the copy in TCRdb shows in-frame clones only, minus some. The data contain around 280,000 clones, approximately 15% of them singletons. Material for sequencing was naive CD4+ T cells from blood. The receptors were gathered from a man between 18 and 35 years old with type 1 diabetes. CDR3s include the opening cysteine and the closing phenylalanine or tryptophan. A D gene is named only where the DNA matches it firmly. Where a row states a size, it is once, few, many or the class of an expanded clone; other rows omit it.

>TRBV9|-|15|-|TRBJ2-7
TGTGCCAGCAGCCCAAACACAAAGGGGGATTACGAGCAGTACTTC
CASSPNTKGDYEQYF
>TRBV7-9|TRBD1|15|few|TRBJ2-7
TGTGCCAGCAGCTCGACACAGGGGAGAACCTACGAGCAGTACTTC
CASSSTQGRTYEQYF
>TRBV27|TRBD1|14|-|TRBJ2-5
TGTGCCAGCAGTTTAGCGGGACAGGGGAAGACCCAGTACTTC
CASSLAGQGKTQYF
>TRBV11-2|-|18|once|TRBJ2-7
TGTGCCAGCAGCTTAGATAGGTACCCCAGGGGTGATATGGGCGAGCAGTACTTC
CASSLDRYPRGDMGEQYF
>TRBV28|TRBD1|14|-|TRBJ1-5
TGTGCCAGCAGATACGGGACAGCCAATCAGCCCCAGCATTTT
CASRYGTANQPQHF
>TRBV28|-|11|-|TRBJ2-1
TGTGCCAGCAGGGATAGGGGTGAGCAGTTCTTC
CASRDRGEQFF
>TRBV28|TRBD2|14|few|TRBJ2-1
TGTGCCACCAGGGATAGCGGGTCCTACAATGAGCAGTTCTTC
CATRDSGSYNEQFF
>TRBV9|TRBD2|15|-|TRBJ2-3
TGTGCCAGCAATGTCGGCGGGGGGGCCCCAGATACGCAGTATTTT
CASNVGGGAPDTQYF
>TRBV5-1|TRBD1|14|few|TRBJ2-1
TGCGCCAGCAGCCTACGACAGGGTAGGAATGAGCAGTTCTTC
CASSLRQGRNEQFF
>TRBV19|TRBD1|15|few|TRBJ1-5
TGTGCCAGTAGTTTTCAAGACAGGGGCAATCAGCCCCAGCATTTT
CASSFQDRGNQPQHF
>TRBV30|TRBD1|12|few|TRBJ2-1
TGTGCCTTGACAGGGGGCACGAATGAGCAGTTCTTC
CALTGGTNEQFF
>TRBV7-6|-|14|-|TRBJ2-5
TGTGCCAGCAGCCCAAGACTAGATCTGGAGACCCAGTACTTC
CASSPRLDLETQYF
>TRBV5-4|TRBD1|13|few|TRBJ2-5
TGTGCCAGCAGCGAAGGACAGGGCGAGACCCAGTACTTC
CASSEGQGETQYF
>TRBV5-4|TRBD2|15|few|TRBJ2-1
TGTGCCAGCAGCCGAAGACTAGCGGGGGACAATGAGCAGTTCTTC
CASSRRLAGDNEQFF
>TRBV15|-|14|-|TRBJ2-1
TGTGCCATAGCGGGACAGGGCGTCTACAATGAGCAGTTCTTC
CAIAGQGVYNEQFF
>TRBV5-4|-|16|-|TRBJ2-4
TGTGCCAGCAGCTGGGCCACAGGGCTGCTAGAGAACATTCAGTACTTC
CASSWATGLLENIQYF